This T cell receptor (beta chain) was sequenced during a study of shared clonotypes between healthy human individuals. Whole-study findings and limits: Naive subsets tended to show greater estimated richness than memory subsets. An anticipated effect of sequencing depth on clonotype sharing among donors was recognized.

As to this clone: Antigen unknown.

Methods used by the authors: In the immunoSEQ data, sequences were junction-only and lacked quality scores, so filtering differed. Clones were read by immunoSEQ multiplex PCR, and TCRdb kept only the in-frame ones, dropping some. The V and J calls and the clone size are those of that table, but D and trimming were determined from the DNA. Of some 1 million clones listed, approximately 72% are singletons. V lost 4 bases and J lost 7, with 18 bases in between. CDR3 length: 15 amino acids. Germline V gene data show CDR1 as SGDLS and CDR2 as YYNGEE. A split of CD4+ cells into CD45RA+ naive and CD45RA-negative memory subsets was performed.

This clonotype was sampled from a man between 18 and 29 years old in good health. The chain combines TRBV9 with TRBJ1-5; possibly TRBD1 for D (5 bases). The specimen was memory CD4+ T cells sorted from blood. Subset meaning: CD45RA-negative fraction. CDR3: CASSTRDGAGQPQHF. DNA of the CDR3: TGTGCCAGCAGCACGAGGGACGGGGCAGGGCAGCCCCAGCATTTT.